The 32 T cell receptor beta chains in this list originate from one sample, sequenced in a study of OX40 agonist ivuxolimab in advanced cancers. Repertoires were generated with immunoSEQ multiplex PCR, while TCRdb's copy carries only in-frame clones and drops some. The top ten hold around 1.5% of the sample, which has some 99,000 clones, about 90% seen once. Specimen: CD4+ or CD8+ T cells sorted from blood, collected in a trial of the OX40 agonist ivuxolimab. The receptors originated from an adult with an advanced solid tumor such as melanoma, head and neck, liver or kidney cancer.

This chain joins TRBV5-4 and TRBJ1-5; D uncertain. Germline assignment: CDR1 SGHNT and CDR2 YYREEE (reference sequence). The CDR3 is 13 amino acids. V lost 0 bases to trimming and J lost 1 base, with 2 bases between them. CDR3 sequence: CASSLDSNQPQHF. For the CDR3, the DNA is TGTGCCAGCAGCTTGGACAGCAATCAGCCCCAGCATTTT. The variable domain in full, completed from reference TRBV5-4 and TRBJ1-5, reads ETGVTQSPTHLIKTRGQQVTLRCSSQSGHNTVSWYQQALGQGPQFIFQYYREEENGRGNFPPRFSGLQFPNYSSELNVNALELDDSALYLCASSLDSNQPQHFGDGTRLSIL.

This clone occurred once. This rearrangement joins TRBV7-2 to TRBJ2-1; perhaps TRBD2 as D (6 bases). The CDR3 loop spans 15 amino acids. Between the trimmed V and J ends, which lost 6 bases and 6 bases, there was a span of 18 bases. Germline V gene lookup returns CDR1 SGHTA and CDR2 FQGNSA. CDR3 nucleotide sequence: TGTGCCAGCAGACCCGGGACTGCGAGATCCAATGAGCAGTTCTTC. Protein product: CASRPGTARSNEQFF.

The chain is built from TRBV11-3 and TRBJ1-1, with D tentatively TRBD1 (5 bases). From germline, CDR1 is SGHNT and CDR2 YENEEA. The CDR3 loop spans 15 amino acids. V was pared by 2 bases and J by 0 bases, with 10 bases between. CDR3 in amino acids: CASSLRRGLNTEAFF. CDR3 nucleotide sequence: TGTGCCAGCAGCTTAAGGCGGGGGTTGAACACTGAAGCTTTCTTT. Combining the CDR3 with reference TRBV11-3 and TRBJ1-1 gives the whole variable domain EAGVVQSPRYKIIEKKQPVAFWCNPISGHNTLYWYLQNLGQGPELLIRYENEEAVDDSQLPKDRFSAERLKGVDSTLKIQPAELGDSAVYLCASSLRRGLNTEAFFGQGTRLTVV.

This chain connects TRBV6-5 to TRBJ2-4; 11 nucleotides agree with TRBD1. CDR3 length equals 16 residues. V lost 0 bases to trimming and J lost 10 bases; unmatched junction nucleotides: 8. Germline V CDR1 and CDR2: MNHEY, SVGAGI. For the CDR3, the DNA is TGTGCCAGCAGTTACTCCCCGGACAGGGGGCTTGGGATTCAGTACTTC. This encodes CASSYSPDRGLGIQYF.

The chain combines TRBV6-6 with TRBJ1-2, with D perhaps matching TRBD1 (5 bases). There are 15 residues in the CDR3. Trimming left V 7 bases short and J 0 bases short, with 15 bases between. CDR1 MNHNY and CDR2 SVGAGI come from the germline V gene (reference sequence). Here the CDR3 reads CASTVPGRTNYGYTF. Written as DNA, the CDR3 is TGTGCCAGCACCGTCCCGGGACGGACTAACTATGGCTACACCTTC.

V is TRBV5-1 and J is TRBJ2-7; 9 bases map to TRBD1. Trimming took 4 bases from V and 1 from J; bases not matched to a gene: 3. This CDR3 has 14 residues. CDR1 SGHRS and CDR2 YFSETQ come from the germline V gene. CDR3 sequence reads: CASSGTGTSYEQYF. As DNA, the CDR3 is TGCGCCAGCAGCGGGACAGGGACGTCCTACGAGCAGTACTTC.

J is TRBJ2-7 and V is TRBV5-6; 12 bases align to TRBD1. Losses at the gene ends were 3 bases for V and 7 bases for J; bases not matched to a gene: 11. The CDR3 totals 16 residues. Germline V lookup: CDR1 SGHDT, CDR2 YYEEEE. The DNA of the CDR3 is TGTGCCAGCAGCTGGGGGACAGGGGGCGAATCGATAGAGCAGTACTTC. Amino acid sequence: CASSWGTGGESIEQYF. Full variable domain (outside the CDR3, taken from reference TRBV5-6 and TRBJ2-7): DAGVTQSPTHLIKTRGQQVTLRCSPKSGHDTVSWYQQALGQGPQFIFQYYEEEERQRGNFPDRFSGHQFPNYSSELNVNALLLGDSALYLCASSWGTGGESIEQYFGPGTRLTVT.

The DNA for the CDR3 is TGTGCCAGCAGCTCCACTAGCGGCAGCTCCTACAATGAGCAGTTCTTC. Amino acids: CASSSTSGSSYNEQFF. V gene TRBV7-2 combines with J gene TRBJ2-1; 8 nucleotides match TRBD2. V shed 4 bases and J 0 bases; nucleotides not matched to a gene: 5. From germline, CDR1 is SGHTA and CDR2 FQGNSA. There are 16 residues in the CDR3.

The DNA of the CDR3 is TGCAGTGTGGCAGGCACCTATGGCTACACCTTC. Translation: CSVAGTYGYTF. The chain joins TRBV20-1 to TRBJ1-2; no firm D call. Germline CDR1 DFQATT, CDR2 SNEGSKA (reference sequence). The V and J ends lost 7 bases and 4 bases respectively, with 10 bases between them. CDR3 size: 11 residues.

This chain links TRBV4-3 with TRBJ2-1, with D hard to call. The CDR3 is 15 residues long. Trimming pared 1 base from V and 3 bases from J, leaving 10 bases between. Looked up from germline, CDR1 is LGHNA and CDR2 is YSLEER. This CDR3 reads CASSQGSVDYNEQFF. CDR3 coding DNA: TGCGCCAGCAGCCAAGGGTCAGTTGACTACAATGAGCAGTTCTTC.

This sequence joins TRBV28 and TRBJ2-1; D is perhaps TRBD2 (5 bases). The germline CDR1 and CDR2 sequences are MDHEN and SYDVKM. Trimming removed 6 bases from V and 8 bases from J, with 23 bases in between. The CDR3 consists of 16 residues. CDR3 amino acids: CASSSRVSRSGDEQFF. DNA of the CDR3: TGTGCCAGCAGCTCGCGGGTCTCCAGATCCGGGGATGAGCAGTTCTTC.

The gene calls are TRBV28 and TRBJ1-1; 8 bases agree with TRBD1. CDR1 MDHEN and CDR2 SYDVKM come from the germline V gene. J lost 7 bases, V lost 3 bases, and 7 bases had no gene match. CDR3 length: 14 amino acids. The CDR3 region is CASSLGATGGEAFF. In DNA form, the CDR3 reads TGTGCCAGCAGTTTGGGTGCCACAGGGGGTGAAGCTTTCTTT.

The rearrangement joins TRBV5-6 to TRBJ2-7, with no clear D. The germline V gene encodes CDR1 SGHDT and CDR2 YYEEEE. The V end was cut by 1 base, the J end by 5 bases, with 10 bases between. This CDR3 is 13 amino acids long. The CDR3 is CASSLSFSNEQYF. CDR3 bases: TGTGCCAGCAGCTTGTCTTTCAGCAACGAGCAGTACTTC.

This rearrangement joins TRBV10-3 to TRBJ2-6; tentative D call: TRBD1 (5 bases). V shed 7 bases and J shed 0 bases, with 10 bases lying between them. Germline loops: CDR1 ENHRY, CDR2 SYGVKD. The CDR3 is 15 amino acids. CDR3 amino acids: CAIMDIASGANVLTF. The CDR3 bases are TGTGCCATCATGGACATAGCCTCTGGGGCCAACGTCCTGACTTTC.

V and J are TRBV30 and TRBJ1-1; 7 bases match TRBD1. Germline V gives CDR1 GTSNPN, CDR2 SVGIG (reference sequence). There are 15 residues in the CDR3. V shed 1 base and J 0 bases; nucleotides not matched to a gene: 5. The CDR3 here is CAWSGQGWMNTEAFF. In DNA, the CDR3 is TGTGCCTGGAGTGGACAGGGATGGATGAACACTGAAGCTTTCTTT.

The genes are TRBV25-1 and TRBJ1-2; possible D gene TRBD1, 6 bases. V was clipped by 0 bases and J by 2 bases, with 10 bases between them. The germline CDR1 and CDR2 sequences are MGHDK and SYGVNS. There are 15 residues in the CDR3. CDR3 nucleotides: TGTGCCAGCAGTGAATACGGGGGCGGCAACTATGGCTACACCTTC. This codes for CASSEYGGGNYGYTF.

J is TRBJ2-1 and V is TRBV11-1; the match to TRBD2 covers 8 bases. The ends lost 1 base at V and 4 bases at J; junction bases unmatched: 9. Germline loops: CDR1 SGHAT, CDR2 FQDESV (reference sequence). The CDR3 runs to 17 residues. The CDR3 DNA reads TGTGCCAGCAGCTTAGGGGTTGGGGCGGGAGGTTACAATGAGCAGTTCTTC. Encoded protein: CASSLGVGAGGYNEQFF.

V and J are TRBV7-2 and TRBJ1-2, with D possibly TRBD1 on 6 matching bases. The CDR3 length is 13 residues. Per the germline V gene, CDR1 is SGHTA and CDR2 is FQGNSA. V lost 1 base and J lost 8, with 11 bases in between. CDR3 loop: CASSLDRGSGYTF. CDR3 DNA sequence: TGTGCCAGCAGCTTAGATAGGGGGTCCGGCTACACCTTC.

The chain combines TRBV27 with TRBJ2-2; D remains ambiguous. The V gene's germline CDR1 is MNHEY and CDR2 SMNVEV (reference sequence). The ends were cut back, 3 bases at V and 2 bases at J, with 7 bases in the middle. The CDR3 spans 14 residues. CDR3: CASSFQHNTGELFF. The CDR3 region has the DNA TGTGCCAGCAGTTTCCAGCATAACACCGGGGAGCTGTTTTTT.

J is TRBJ2-2 and V is TRBV6-5; TRBD1 aligns across 7 bases. This CDR3 comprises 15 residues. Germline loops: CDR1 MNHEY, CDR2 SVGAGI. Trimming took 6 bases from V and 1 from J; bases not matched to a gene: 5. The CDR3 here is CASSTGTENTGELFF. DNA for the CDR3: TGTGCCAGCAGCACCGGGACAGAGAACACCGGGGAGCTGTTTTTT.

This chain uses TRBV6-6 with TRBJ2-5, with 7 bases aligning to TRBD1. CDR3 length: 13 amino acids. V lost 6 bases and J lost 2; bases outside the gene matches: 3. In germline, CDR1 is MNHNY, CDR2 SVGAGI (reference sequence). CDR3 loop: CASSYRGQETQYF. The CDR3 DNA follows: TGTGCCAGCAGCTACAGGGGACAAGAGACCCAGTACTTC.

This clone was counted once. This CDR3 is CASSDERGTATYEQYF. In nucleotides, the CDR3 is TGTGCCAGCAGTGACGAACGCGGGACAGCCACCTACGAGCAGTACTTC. V usage is TRBV6-1 and J usage is TRBJ2-7, with TRBD1 as a possible D gene (7 bases). The germline CDR1 and CDR2 sequences are MNHNS and SASEGT. This CDR3 has 16 residues. V shed 3 bases and J shed 2 bases, with 17 bases lying between them.

J is TRBJ1-3 and V is TRBV29-1; the D gene is possibly TRBD1 (6 bases). CDR3 length: 13 amino acids. The germline gives CDR1 SQVTM, CDR2 ANQGSEA. CDR3 amino acids: CAAGANSGNTIYF. The CDR3 coding sequence is TGCGCAGCAGGGGCCAACTCTGGAAACACCATATATTTT.

The count of this clone is one. The gene calls are TRBV7-3 and TRBJ2-6, with 8 bases lining up with TRBD2. The length of the CDR3 is 20 residues. Germline V gene lookup returns CDR1 SGHTA and CDR2 FQGTGA. V trimming: 6 bases; J trimming: 0 bases; junction bases outside the gene matches: 16. For the CDR3, the DNA is TGTGCCAGCAGTCTTATAGCGGGAAACGGCGTAGGCTCTGGGGCCAACGTCCTGACTTTC. It translates to CASSLIAGNGVGSGANVLTF.

This chain's CDR3 is CASSEVAGVYTGELFF. The DNA of the CDR3 is TGTGCCAGCAGTGAAGTCGCGGGGGTTTACACCGGGGAGCTGTTTTTT. J is TRBJ2-2 and V is TRBV6-1; 7 bases match TRBD2. The junction had 5 bases not matched to a gene; V was cut back by 1 base and J by 3 bases. CDR1 is MNHNS, CDR2 SASEGT, per germline. The CDR3 length is 16 residues.

V gene TRBV5-5 combines with J gene TRBJ2-5, with D hard to call. Germline V gene lookup returns CDR1 SGHKS and CDR2 YYEKEE (reference sequence). The CDR3 consists of 15 residues. V was clipped by 1 base and J by 5 bases, with 15 bases between them. CDR3 nucleotides: TGTGCCAGCAGCTTGCTATTAGACAATGCGGAGACCCAGTACTTC. It is translated as CASSLLLDNAETQYF. Based on the CDR3 plus reference TRBV5-5 and TRBJ2-5, the full variable domain is DAGVTQSPTHLIKTRGQQVTLRCSPISGHKSVSWYQQVLGQGPQFIFQYYEKEERGRGNFPDRFSARQFPNYSSELNVNALLLGDSALYLCASSLLLDNAETQYFGPGTRLLVL.

The gene calls are TRBV11-3 and TRBJ1-1, with TRBD1 identical over 7 bases. Germline trimming cut 4 bases from V and 3 bases from J; bases unmatched to any gene: 11. Germline CDR1 SGHNT, CDR2 YENEEA. This CDR3 contains 16 residues. The CDR3: CASSSDRQGMDTEAFF. In DNA form, the CDR3 reads TGTGCCAGCAGCTCAGATCGACAGGGAATGGACACTGAAGCTTTCTTT.

The chain employs TRBV18 and TRBJ2-2; D uncertain. The CDR3 consists of 15 residues. Germline loops: CDR1 KGHSH, CDR2 LQKENI. V was trimmed by 0 bases and J by 4 bases, leaving 9 bases between them. The CDR3: CASSPPVRSTGELFF. The CDR3 DNA reads TGTGCCAGCTCACCACCGGTCAGGAGCACCGGGGAGCTGTTTTTT.

The rearrangement joins TRBV4-2 to TRBJ1-5; possible D gene TRBD1, 6 bases. With 0 bases removed from V and 4 bases from J, the gap between germline ends came to 16 bases. The CDR3 sequence is 17 residues long. The germline gives CDR1 LGHNA, CDR2 YNFKEQ. DNA of the CDR3: TGTGCCAGCAGCCAAGATTGGGGGGGCAGGGGAAATCAGCCCCAGCATTTT. The encoded protein is CASSQDWGGRGNQPQHF.

This chain links TRBV21-1 with TRBJ2-2. TRBV21-1 is described as a pseudogene. The CDR3 is 17 amino acids. Here the CDR3 DNA reads TGTGCCAGCAGCAAACCGTTCAATCGGATAAACACCGGGGAGCTGTTTTTT. This gives the protein CASSKPFNRINTGELFF.

This clone was counted only a few times. The chain employs TRBV12-5 and TRBJ1-1; D gene unclear. V lost 7 bases, J lost 8 bases, and 8 bases lay in between. The CDR3 is 10 amino acids. CDR1 and CDR2 from the germline V gene are LGHNT and FRNRAP. CDR3 region: CASALGEAFF. In nucleotides, the CDR3 is TGTGCTAGTGCCTTGGGGGAAGCTTTCTTT.

The chain recombines TRBV19 with TRBJ2-5; D could derive from TRBD1 or TRBD2 (7 bases each). Deletions cut 4 bases from V and 5 bases from J, with 14 bases between. CDR1 and CDR2 from the germline V gene are LNHDA and SQIVND (reference sequence). The length of the CDR3 is 14 residues. CDR3 sequence (DNA): TGTGCCAGTAGTACGAACAGGGGAGGGGAGACCCAGTACTTC. Translated: CASSTNRGGETQYF.